Below, 16 T cell receptor beta chains from the same sample are listed, as sequenced in a study of post-analysis software for immune sequencing data (dated by TCRdb to the mid-2010s). Broad study findings and their caveats: Patients showed significantly higher frequencies than controls for a few TRBV segments, among them TRBV5-6, TRBV5-1 and TRBV20-1.

Libraries were built with PCR. The sample was run on an Illumina HiSeq 2500. To reduce PCR and sequencing biases, unique molecular identifiers were built into the TCR beta cDNA libraries. In-frame beta chains were kept once TCRdb had trimmed the public reads at Q25 with fastp and called clones with MiXCR. Rows merge per CDR3 protein into single entries with the most common DNA and genes. Across this sample there are roughly 800,000 distinct CDR3 sequences, with about 27% seen only once. The ten largest make up 0.55% to 0.65% of the sample. No antigen has been assigned to these receptors. Sample: blood. The receptors shown here come from a girl aged 5-17 years with multiple sclerosis.

The chain recombines TRBV9 with TRBJ1-1; the D is unclear. The CDR3 is 14 residues long. V dropped 0 bases and J dropped 6 bases, with 12 bases sitting between them. Germline lookup yields CDR1 SGDLS and CDR2 YYNGEE. The CDR3 region is CASSVVSGSAEAFF. CDR3 coding DNA: TGTGCCAGCAGCGTAGTATCGGGGTCAGCTGAAGCTTTCTTT.

J is TRBJ1-2 and V is TRBV20-1; D is perhaps TRBD1 (5 bases). Germline V gene sequence: CDR1 DFQATT, CDR2 SNEGSKA (reference sequence). The CDR3 loop spans 14 amino acids. Trimming left V 5 bases short and J 4 bases short, with 17 bases between. CDR3 protein: CSAPPLGTAYGYTF. The CDR3 nucleotides are TGCAGTGCTCCCCCCCTCGGGACGGCCTATGGCTACACCTTC.

The chain links TRBV4-1 to TRBJ1-4; D might be TRBD1 (6 bases). The CDR3 length is 16 residues. The germline V gene has CDR1 MGHRA and CDR2 YSYEKL. V shed 1 base and J shed 6 bases, with 15 bases lying between them. The CDR3 nucleotides are TGCGCCAGCAGCCAAGTAAGGGGGGACGGTTATGAAAAACTGTTTTTT. Translation: CASSQVRGDGYEKLFF.

The V call is TRBV7-9, the J call TRBJ1-2; D is ambiguous. Germline CDR1 SEHNR, CDR2 FQNEAQ (reference sequence). V lost 2 bases to trimming and J lost 7 bases, with 11 bases between them. This CDR3 contains 13 residues. The CDR3: CASSLQSLGGYTF. The DNA of the CDR3 is TGTGCCAGCAGCTTACAGTCTCTCGGTGGCTACACCTTC.

This clonotype was observed a few times. The V call is TRBV7-9, the J call TRBJ2-1; 10 bases map to TRBD2. Germline trimming cut 1 base from V and 2 bases from J; bases unmatched to any gene: 11. Germline V gene lookup returns CDR1 SEHNR and CDR2 FQNEAQ (reference sequence). The CDR3 extends over 19 amino acids. CDR3 sequence: CASSLGTSGPKNTYNEQFF. The CDR3 coding sequence is TGTGCCAGCAGCTTAGGGACTAGCGGACCAAAAAATACCTACAATGAGCAGTTCTTC.

V is TRBV28 and J is TRBJ2-5, with D possibly TRBD1 on 6 matching bases. CDR1 is MDHEN, CDR2 SYDVKM, per germline. The CDR3 covers 15 residues. V shed 5 bases and J shed 1 base, with 14 bases lying between them. CDR3 bases: TGTGCCAGCAGTCTACCCGGACAGTCCCAAGAGACCCAGTACTTC. Its translation is CASSLPGQSQETQYF.

This clonotype turned up a few times. The J gene is TRBJ1-4, the V gene TRBV4-1; possible D gene TRBD1, 5 bases. V lost 2 bases, J lost 7 bases, and 11 bases lay in between. The length of the CDR3 is 14 residues. The germline V gene encodes CDR1 MGHRA and CDR2 YSYEKL. CDR3 amino acids: CASSQPGMGEKLFF. The CDR3, as DNA: TGCGCCAGCAGCCAACCAGGGATGGGTGAAAAACTGTTTTTT.

About this clonotype itself: A read error may be the cause here, since a much bigger clone is one base away. The chain employs TRBV20-1 and TRBJ2-7; 10 bases align to TRBD2. The CDR3 length is 14 residues. V dropped 3 bases and J dropped 3; count of bases not matched to a gene: 5. Germline V CDR1 and CDR2: DFQATT, SNEGSKA (reference sequence). The CDR3 DNA is TGCAGTGCTAGCCACGCTAGCGGGAGCTACGAGCAGTACTTC. Translated, it gives CSASHASGSYEQYF.

This clonotype was seen only a few times. The V gene is TRBV7-2, the J gene TRBJ1-2; the match to TRBD1 covers 9 bases. With 5 bases clipped from V and 1 base from J, the junction kept 8 bases outside the gene matches. The CDR3 is 16 residues long. The germline CDR1 and CDR2 sequences are SGHTA and FQGNSA. The CDR3 protein is CASSRDREPLNYGYTF. CDR3 nucleotide sequence: TGTGCCAGCAGCCGGGACAGGGAACCCCTTAACTATGGCTACACCTTC.

CDR3 protein: CASSFSRVGYGYTF. CDR3 in DNA: TGTGCCAGCAGTTTTAGCAGGGTGGGCTATGGCTACACCTTC. The chain combines TRBV27 with TRBJ1-2, with D possibly matching TRBD1 (5 bases). The CDR3 spans 14 residues. Germline values: CDR1 MNHEY, CDR2 SMNVEV (reference sequence). Trimming stripped 3 bases from V and 4 bases from J, with 12 bases between.

The chain joins TRBV28 to TRBJ2-7, with a weak D call TRBD2 (5 bases). CDR1 is MDHEN and CDR2 is SYDVKM in the germline V gene. The V and J ends lost 7 bases and 3 bases respectively, with 10 bases between them. CDR3 size: 12 residues. The CDR3 nucleotides read TGTGCCAGCAATCCGGGGAACTACGAGCAGTACTTC. Its protein is CASNPGNYEQYF.

The chain links TRBV29-1 to TRBJ1-2; D call uncertain. V was trimmed by 7 bases and J by 8 bases, leaving 20 bases between them. CDR1 is SQVTM and CDR2 is ANQGSEA in the germline V gene. This CDR3 is 13 amino acids long. CDR3 nucleotide sequence: TGCAGCGCCTTCCCGGGCCTCTACAAGGGCTACACCTTC. It translates to CSAFPGLYKGYTF.

The V and J genes are TRBV7-6 and TRBJ2-3, with D hard to call. The V gene lost 8 bases and the J gene lost 2 bases, with 17 bases spanning the gap. CDR1 is SGHVS, CDR2 FNYEAQ, per germline. The CDR3 length is 15 residues. CDR3 nucleotides: TGTGCCAGCCTGGCGGCGTTGAACAACACAGATACGCAGTATTTT. It is translated as CASLAALNNTDTQYF.

This clonotype appeared a few times. The V gene is TRBV5-1, the J gene TRBJ2-3; 10 nucleotides match TRBD1. Germline loops: CDR1 SGHRS, CDR2 YFSETQ. This CDR3 region has 16 residues. V gave up 1 base and J gave up 0 bases; unmatched junction bases: 2. In nucleotides, the CDR3 is TGCGCCAGCAGCTTGAAGGGACAGGGGAGCACAGATACGCAGTATTTT. Translation gives CASSLKGQGSTDTQYF.

The CDR3 loop reads CSADFRGRVRYEQYF. The CDR3 bases are TGCAGTGCTGATTTCCGGGGTAGGGTACGCTACGAGCAGTACTTC. This chain connects TRBV20-1 to TRBJ2-7, with a weak D call TRBD2 (5 bases). This CDR3 comprises 15 residues. Germline loops: CDR1 DFQATT, CDR2 SNEGSKA (reference sequence). V was pared by 5 bases and J by 3 bases, with 20 bases between.

The chain recombines TRBV6-5 with TRBJ2-3; possible D gene TRBD2, 7 bases. V was pared by 6 bases and J by 3 bases, with 19 bases between. CDR3 length: 16 amino acids. Looked up from germline, CDR1 is MNHEY and CDR2 is SVGAGI. The CDR3 nucleotides are TGTGCCAGCAGACGGGGCGGGGGCCCACAGACAGATACGCAGTATTTT. Translation: CASRRGGGPQTDTQYF.